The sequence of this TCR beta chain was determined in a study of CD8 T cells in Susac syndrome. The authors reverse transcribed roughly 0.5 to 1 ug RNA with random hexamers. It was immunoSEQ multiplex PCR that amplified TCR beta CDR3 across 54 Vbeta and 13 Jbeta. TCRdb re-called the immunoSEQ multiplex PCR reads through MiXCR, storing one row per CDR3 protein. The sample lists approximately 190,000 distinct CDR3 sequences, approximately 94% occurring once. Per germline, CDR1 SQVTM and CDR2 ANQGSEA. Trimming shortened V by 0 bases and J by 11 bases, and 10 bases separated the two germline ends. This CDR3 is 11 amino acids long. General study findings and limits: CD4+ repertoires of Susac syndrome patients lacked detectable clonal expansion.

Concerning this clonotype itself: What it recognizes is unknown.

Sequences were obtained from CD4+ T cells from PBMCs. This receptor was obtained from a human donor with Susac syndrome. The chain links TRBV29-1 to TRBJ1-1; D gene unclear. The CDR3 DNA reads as TGCAGCGTTGAAGATCCGGGGAATGCTTTCTTT. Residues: CSVEDPGNAFF.